These 12 T cell receptor beta chains originate from one sample sequenced in a study of shared clonotypes between healthy human individuals (dated by TCRdb to 2020 to 2021). Library generation was performed with the immunoSEQ multiplex PCR assay. Drawn from immuneACCESS, this table holds only the in-frame rearrangements with V and J called that TCRdb kept. Clones are partly lost; checked studies trace under half to an unresolved V gene and leave the rest unexplained. Across this sample there are roughly 590,000 clones, with around 95% seen only once. Clones ranked in the top ten supply 0.095% to 0.12% of the sample. CD8 naive samples were obtained by positive selection for CCR7 among CD45RO-negative cells, yielding a CD45RA+CCR7+ population from which TemRA cells were excluded. Input material: naive CD8+ T cells sorted from blood. The sample's cell subset or site label, decoded: CD45RA+CCR7+. These TCRs come from a woman aged 25 to 39 in good health.

This clone appeared a few times. CDR3 region: CASSTDREEVNGYTF. Here the CDR3 DNA reads TGTGCCAGCAGTACTGACAGGGAGGAGGTGAATGGCTACACCTTC. V gene TRBV2 combines with J gene TRBJ1-2; the match to TRBD1 covers 7 bases. Per germline, CDR1 SNHLY and CDR2 FYNNEI. With V trimmed by 5 bases and J by 6 bases, 12 bases remained unmatched. CDR3 length equals 15 residues.

This clone appeared a few times. The chain carries TRBV6-5 and TRBJ1-2, with D perhaps matching TRBD1 (5 bases). This CDR3 spans 13 amino acids. Germline assignment: CDR1 MNHEY and CDR2 SVGAGI. Trimming took off 5 bases at V and 1 base at J, with 8 bases between the two ends. In nucleotides, the CDR3 is TGTGCCAGCAGTAAGACAGTTAACTATGGCTACACCTTC. Translated, it gives CASSKTVNYGYTF.

The chain recombines TRBV7-2 with TRBJ2-4; D might be TRBD1 (5 bases). Germline values: CDR1 SGHTA, CDR2 FQGNSA. Trimming left V 5 bases short and J 2 bases short, with 16 bases between. There are 16 residues in the CDR3. The CDR3 sequence is CASSLNGRVSKNIQYF. The CDR3 region has the DNA TGTGCCAGCAGCCTGAATGGCAGGGTGTCCAAAAACATTCAGTACTTC.

In its sample, this clone was seen once. Other DNA variants within this sample encode the same CDR3. This rearrangement joins TRBV28 to TRBJ2-1, with D unclear. Germline V CDR1 and CDR2: MDHEN, SYDVKM. The CDR3 runs to 16 residues. Trimming left V 1 base short and J 0 bases short, with 10 bases between. This CDR3 is CASSLSALSSYNEQFF. The CDR3 nucleotides read TGTGCCAGCAGTTTATCGGCCCTAAGCTCCTACAATGAGCAGTTCTTC.

The chain's CDR3 is CASSATGDNQPQHF. CDR3 DNA sequence: TGTGCCAGCAGCGCAACAGGGGACAATCAGCCCCAGCATTTT. V usage is TRBV9 and J usage is TRBJ1-5, with 7 bases aligning to TRBD1. Trimming removed 3 bases from V and 3 bases from J; junction bases left unmatched: 3. The length of the CDR3 is 14 residues. CDR1 and CDR2 (germline): SGDLS, YYNGEE.

The chain has TRBV11-2 and TRBJ1-1; D gene unclear. Germline V gene sequence: CDR1 SGHAT, CDR2 FQNNGV. The CDR3 covers 15 residues. Trimming shortened V by 5 bases and J by 4 bases, and 17 bases separated the two germline ends. CDR3 amino acids: CASSPYSGRRTEAFF. The CDR3 DNA follows: TGTGCCAGCAGCCCTTATTCTGGGAGGCGCACTGAAGCTTTCTTT.

The rearrangement uses TRBV13 and TRBJ1-1, with 12 bases identical to TRBD1. Germline V CDR1 and CDR2: PRHDT, FYEKMQ (reference sequence). The length of the CDR3 is 18 residues. V lost 4 bases to trimming and J lost 0 bases; unmatched junction nucleotides: 9. This CDR3 reads CASSSVPGQGALNTEAFF. The CDR3 DNA is TGTGCCAGCAGCTCGGTCCCGGGACAGGGGGCGCTGAACACTGAAGCTTTCTTT.

The chain uses TRBV13 and TRBJ2-5; 14 positions agree with TRBD2. The germline gives CDR1 PRHDT, CDR2 FYEKMQ (reference sequence). This CDR3 has 19 residues. J lost 1 base, V lost 5 bases, and 12 bases had no gene match. The CDR3 nucleotides read TGTGCCAGCAGCCACGCCAACGTGGGACTAGCGGGAGCCCAAGAGACCCAGTACTTC. Translation: CASSHANVGLAGAQETQYF.

V usage is TRBV4-1 and J usage is TRBJ1-1, with a tentative D call TRBD1 (5 bases). The CDR3 loop spans 15 amino acids. Germline CDR1 and CDR2: MGHRA and YSYEKL. V was trimmed by 2 bases and J by 0 bases, leaving 10 bases between them. DNA of the CDR3: TGCGCCAGCAGCCAAACGGACAAACTGAACACTGAAGCTTTCTTT. Encoded protein: CASSQTDKLNTEAFF.

The V and J genes are TRBV7-9 and TRBJ2-5; TRBD1 aligns across 9 bases. The CDR3 contains 13 residues. Germline values: CDR1 SEHNR, CDR2 FQNEAQ (reference sequence). Trimming removed 5 bases from V and 11 bases from J; junction bases left unmatched: 9. Here the CDR3 reads CASSPGTGREQYF. The CDR3 coding sequence is TGTGCCAGCAGCCCCGGGACAGGGCGGGAGCAGTACTTC.

The chain employs TRBV6-5 and TRBJ1-4; D might be TRBD1 (6 bases). The V end was cut by 6 bases, the J end by 0 bases, with 11 bases between. Germline CDR1 reads MNHEY; CDR2 reads SVGAGI. This CDR3 has 15 amino acids. CDR3 in amino acids: CASSADSATNEKLFF. The DNA for the CDR3 is TGTGCCAGCAGCGCGGACAGTGCAACTAATGAAAAACTGTTTTTT.

The chain has TRBV30 and TRBJ2-7; possibly TRBD1 for D (6 bases). V lost 2 bases and J 3 bases, leaving 17 bases between the germline ends. This CDR3 is 15 amino acids long. Germline V lookup: CDR1 GTSNPN, CDR2 SVGIG (reference sequence). CDR3 in amino acids: CAWSHGFGQFYEQYF. CDR3 nucleotide sequence: TGTGCCTGGAGTCACGGCTTTGGACAGTTCTACGAGCAGTACTTC.